This TCR beta chain originates from a study of blood T cell repertoires in COVID-19. Original processing methods: Quantification of nucleated cells was approximated via reference gene primer amplification. Generated by immunoSEQ multiplex PCR, the TCRdb table keeps only in-frame clones and is missing some. The V and J calls and clone size are taken from that table; D and trimming were inferred from the DNA. The data show about 190,000 clones, 65% to 85% seen once. Source material: peripheral blood. The TCR originated in a man in his fifties or sixties with active or convalescent COVID-19.

The CDR3 spells CASSLAFSSYEQYF. The CDR3 nucleotides are TGTGCCAGCAGCTTGGCCTTTAGCTCCTACGAGCAGTACTTC. The rearrangement joins TRBV5-5 to TRBJ2-7; D gene ambiguous. The V end was cut by 0 bases, the J end by 0 bases, with 7 bases between. Germline-derived CDR1 and CDR2 are SGHKS and YYEKEE (reference sequence). The length of the CDR3 is 14 residues.